A single sample is the source of the 21 T cell receptor beta chains below, sequenced in a study of early T cells in non-severe SARS-CoV-2 infection. From the 5' RACE reads, TCRdb called clonotypes with MiXCR, one entry per CDR3 protein. Altogether about 130,000 distinct CDR3 sequences are present, 14% to 15% being singletons, with the ten largest covering around a fifth. Sequenced input: whole blood. These receptors all come from an adult who was a healthcare worker with PCR-confirmed SARS-CoV-2 infection or an uninfected control (not recorded which).

This clonotype was detected only a few times. The genes are TRBV10-3 and TRBJ2-3, with unresolved D. The CDR3 spans 15 residues. Looked up from germline, CDR1 is ENHRY and CDR2 is SYGVKD. Between the trimmed V and J ends, which lost 0 bases and 0 bases, there was a span of 7 bases. The CDR3 bases are TGTGCCATCAGTGAGTCGAGGTATAGCACAGATACGCAGTATTTT. Its translation: CAISESRYSTDTQYF.

The chain links TRBV7-2 to TRBJ1-2; 7 bases line up with TRBD1. The CDR3 consists of 14 residues. V shed 4 bases and J 5 bases; nucleotides not matched to a gene: 7. Looked up from germline, CDR1 is SGHTA and CDR2 is FQGNSA. CDR3 coding DNA: TGTGCCAGCAGCTCCCCCGGACAGGCGTATGGCTACACCTTC. This sequence encodes CASSSPGQAYGYTF.

This chain joins TRBV5-1 and TRBJ1-1; D may be TRBD1 (6 bases). Deletions cut 0 bases from V and 6 bases from J, with 15 bases between. The CDR3 is 15 residues long. Germline loops: CDR1 SGHRS, CDR2 YFSETQ. The CDR3 sequence: CASSLGPLTGPEAFF. CDR3 coding DNA: TGCGCCAGCAGCTTGGGCCCTCTTACAGGGCCTGAAGCTTTCTTT.

This clonotype was picked up a small number of times. The V and J genes are TRBV4-1 and TRBJ1-1, with D uncertain. Trimming stripped 3 bases from V and 7 bases from J, with 9 bases between. The CDR3 totals 12 residues. From germline, CDR1 is MGHRA and CDR2 YSYEKL. CDR3 residues: CASSQVLGEAFF. The CDR3 DNA is TGCGCCAGCAGCCAGGTCCTGGGTGAAGCTTTCTTT.

This clonotype was recorded many times. This chain uses TRBV6-1 with TRBJ1-1; D remains ambiguous. The CDR3 is 14 residues long. Germline CDR1 and CDR2: MNHNS and SASEGT. Between the trimmed V and J ends, which lost 10 bases and 0 bases, there was a span of 15 bases. Written as DNA, the CDR3 is TGTGCCACCCTCGCCGGGCCCATGAACACTGAAGCTTTCTTT. This encodes CATLAGPMNTEAFF.

The V gene is TRBV18, the J gene TRBJ1-5; D call uncertain. The CDR3 is 13 residues long. Between the trimmed V and J ends, which lost 4 bases and 5 bases, there was a span of 9 bases. In germline, CDR1 is KGHSH, CDR2 LQKENI. The CDR3 region has the DNA TGTGCCAGCTCACAGAGTGATTATCAGCCCCAGCATTTT. Protein sequence: CASSQSDYQPQHF. Looking up the rest from reference TRBV18 and TRBJ1-5 gives the full variable domain: NAGVMQNPRHLVRRRGQEARLRCSPMKGHSHVYWYRQLPEEGLKFMVYLQKENIIDESGMPKERFSAEFPKEGPSILRIQQVVRGDSAAYFCASSQSDYQPQHFGDGTRLSIL.

The rearrangement uses TRBV7-2 and TRBJ2-3, with D possibly TRBD1 on 6 matching bases. CDR3 length: 15 amino acids. Germline V CDR1 and CDR2: SGHTA, FQGNSA. V dropped 4 bases and J dropped 9 bases, with 20 bases sitting between them. CDR3 region: CASSSQGRGMGTQYF. The DNA of the CDR3 is TGTGCCAGCAGCTCACAGGGCAGGGGCATGGGAACGCAGTATTTT.

This clonotype was seen a handful of times. The gene calls are TRBV12-3 or TRBV12-4 and TRBJ2-1; maybe TRBD2 (6 bases). Trimming took off 3 bases at V and 4 bases at J, with 13 bases between the two ends. The CDR3 sequence is 15 residues long. CDR3 residues: CASSFAGTKYNEQFF. The CDR3 DNA sequence: TGTGCCAGCAGTTTCGCGGGGACGAAGTACAATGAGCAGTTCTTC.

This rearrangement joins TRBV6-5 to TRBJ2-5; D perhaps matches TRBD1 (6 bases). Germline CDR1 and CDR2: MNHEY and SVGAGI. CDR3 size: 13 residues. V was pared by 11 bases and J by 5 bases, with 18 bases between. The CDR3: CAEPGPQGETQYF. CDR3 nucleotides: TGTGCCGAACCAGGCCCGCAGGGGGAGACCCAGTACTTC.

In its sample, this clonotype was seen a few times. The chain employs TRBV11-1 and TRBJ2-7; D remains ambiguous. Trimming stripped 1 base from V and 2 bases from J, with 6 bases between. Per the germline V gene, CDR1 is SGHAT and CDR2 is FQDESV (reference sequence). This CDR3 is 13 amino acids long. The CDR3 spells CASSLGKAYEQYF. DNA for the CDR3: TGTGCCAGCAGCTTAGGGAAGGCCTACGAGCAGTACTTC.

There are a few counts of this clonotype. The chain joins TRBV18 to TRBJ1-1, with D possibly matching TRBD1 (6 bases). The CDR3 runs 13 residues. CDR1 is KGHSH, CDR2 LQKENI, per germline. V was trimmed by 2 bases and J by 12 bases, leaving 16 bases between them. The CDR3 nucleotides read TGTGCCAGCTCACCAGGTCCGGGGGGCGAAACTTTCTTT. Its protein is CASSPGPGGETFF.

The chain couples TRBV4-1 to TRBJ2-7, with 13 bases matching TRBD2. This CDR3 region has 17 residues. CDR1 and CDR2 from the germline V gene are MGHRA and YSYEKL. V trimming: 4 bases; J trimming: 0 bases; junction bases outside the gene matches: 6. The CDR3 protein is CASSRSTSGGASYEQYF. For the CDR3, the DNA is TGCGCCAGCAGCCGCTCAACTAGCGGGGGGGCCTCCTACGAGCAGTACTTC.

The J gene is TRBJ2-2, the V gene TRBV5-1; tentatively, D is TRBD1 or TRBD2 (6 bases each). Per the germline V gene, CDR1 is SGHRS and CDR2 is YFSETQ. CDR3 length: 16 residues. With 2 bases removed from V and 0 bases from J, the gap between germline ends came to 11 bases. The CDR3 coding sequence is TGCGCCAGCAGCTTCCCGGGGGCCACGAACACCGGGGAGCTGTTTTTT. Translating gives CASSFPGATNTGELFF.

This clonotype has just a few counts. The V gene is TRBV9, the J gene TRBJ2-7; the D gene is possibly TRBD1 (6 bases). Trimming shortened V by 4 bases and J by 3 bases, and 14 bases separated the two germline ends. This CDR3 contains 14 residues. CDR1 is SGDLS and CDR2 is YYNGEE in the germline V gene. The chain's CDR3 is CASSPGDGHYEQYF. CDR3 nucleotides: TGTGCCAGCAGCCCAGGGGACGGGCACTACGAGCAGTACTTC.

This chain connects TRBV5-1 to TRBJ1-4; D gene uncertain. The germline V and J ends were trimmed by 2 bases and 4 bases, with 9 bases remaining between them. Germline lookup yields CDR1 SGHRS and CDR2 YFSETQ. The CDR3 extends over 14 amino acids. CDR3 nucleotides: TGCGCCAGCAGCTTAGCAGAAGTTAATGAAAAACTGTTTTTT. Protein: CASSLAEVNEKLFF.

This clonotype was found a few times. The V and J genes are TRBV3-1 and TRBJ2-7; 9 positions agree with TRBD1. The CDR3 is made up of 14 amino acids. Losses at the gene ends were 1 base for V and 4 bases for J; bases not matched to a gene: 2. CDR1 is LGHDT, CDR2 YNNKEL, per germline (reference sequence). In nucleotides, the CDR3 is TGTGCCAGCAGCCAAGGTGGACAGGGGTACGAGCAGTACTTC. Translated, it gives CASSQGGQGYEQYF.

This clonotype has only a few counts. The V and J genes are TRBV6-1 and TRBJ1-1; perhaps TRBD1 as D (5 bases). Trimming left V 1 base short and J 4 bases short, with 13 bases between. The CDR3 spans 15 residues. Looked up from germline, CDR1 is MNHNS and CDR2 is SASEGT. The CDR3 DNA follows: TGTGCCAGCAGTGAAGAGCGGGCGGGGACCACTGAAGCTTTCTTT. As protein: CASSEERAGTTEAFF.

The rearrangement links TRBV29-1 to TRBJ2-5; D remains unclear. The CDR3 has 13 amino acids. Germline V CDR1 and CDR2: SQVTM, ANQGSEA. Deletions cut 7 bases from V and 3 bases from J, with 15 bases between. For the CDR3, the DNA is TGCAGCGCCGCGCCCTATTCGAAAGAGACCCAGTACTTC. Translated, it gives CSAAPYSKETQYF.

This clonotype has a handful of counts. The chain carries TRBV3-1 and TRBJ1-4, with D unresolved. Germline CDR1 and CDR2: LGHDT and YNNKEL (reference sequence). This CDR3 contains 12 residues. V lost 3 bases and J 8 bases, leaving 7 bases between the germline ends. In DNA form, the CDR3 reads TGTGCCAGCAGCCAGGTCGAAGAAAAACTGTTTTTT. Translation: CASSQVEEKLFF.

This clonotype was detected many times. The chain uses TRBV4-1 and TRBJ1-2; no definite D call. This CDR3 contains 17 residues. Trimming removed 1 base from V and 4 bases from J, with 19 bases in between. The germline gives CDR1 MGHRA, CDR2 YSYEKL. The CDR3 reads CASSQGHQPQLSYGYTF. CDR3 coding DNA: TGCGCCAGCAGCCAAGGTCACCAACCCCAACTATCCTATGGCTACACCTTC.

The chain employs TRBV12-3 or TRBV12-4 and TRBJ2-3, with 8 bases aligning to TRBD2. Trimming took 3 bases from V and 2 from J; bases not matched to a gene: 7. The CDR3 loop spans 16 amino acids. As DNA, the CDR3 is TGTGCCAGCAGTTTTAACAGCGGGGGACCCACAGATACGCAGTATTTT. Its translation is CASSFNSGGPTDTQYF.